These T cell receptor beta chains were read from a single sample in a study of CD8 T cells in ankylosing spondylitis. TCRdb independently ran MiXCR on the 5' RACE reads; one entry per CDR3 protein. The profile shows around 540,000 distinct CDR3 sequences, 10% to 15% of them singletons. Sequenced sample: blood, either unsorted or a sorted T cell fraction (not recorded which). The receptors derive from a male donor with ankylosing spondylitis. Each CDR3 is given with its conserved first and last residue. The order of the fields is V gene, J gene, clone size, D gene, CDR3 DNA, CDR3 protein. A D gene is named only where the DNA matches it firmly. A row's size may be missing; if present it is once, few, many or a size class.

V: TRBV14; J: TRBJ2-5; size: few; D: -; DNA: TGTGCCAGCAGCCAAGATCCAGGGGTGGAGACCCAGTACTTC; CDR3: CASSQDPGVETQYF
V: TRBV5-6; J: TRBJ2-7; size: -; D: -; DNA: TGTGCCAGCAGCTTGGTTTCCCGATTCTACGAGCAGTACTTC; CDR3: CASSLVSRFYEQYF
V: TRBV15; J: TRBJ2-5; size: -; D: -; DNA: TGTGCCACCAGCAGAGTACAAGAGACCCAGTACTTC; CDR3: CATSRVQETQYF
V: TRBV7-2; J: TRBJ2-3; size: many; D: -; DNA: TGTGCCAGCAGCTTGCGGTTGACAGATACGCAGTATTTT; CDR3: CASSLRLTDTQYF
V: TRBV30; J: TRBJ2-5; size: few; D: TRBD1; DNA: TGTGCCTGGAGTAGGACAGGGGAGACCCAGTACTTC; CDR3: CAWSRTGETQYF
V: TRBV9; J: TRBJ1-2; size: -; D: -; DNA: TGTGCCAGCAGCGCCGGACAGTTGATCTATGGCTACACCTTC; CDR3: CASSAGQLIYGYTF
V: TRBV27; J: TRBJ1-1; size: -; D: -; DNA: TGTGCCAGCAGTTTATTACCCGGGGCAGCGTGGGACACTGAAGCTTTCTTT; CDR3: CASSLLPGAAWDTEAFF
V: TRBV7-2; J: TRBJ2-3; size: -; D: TRBD2; DNA: TGTGCCAGCAGCTCCAGACTAGCGGGGTTCACAGATACGCAGTATTTT; CDR3: CASSSRLAGFTDTQYF
V: TRBV7-9; J: TRBJ2-1; size: many; D: -; DNA: TGTGCCAGCAGGGACGATGCGGAGGGAAGCTCCTACAATGAGCAGTTCTTC; CDR3: CASRDDAEGSSYNEQFF
V: TRBV7-9; J: TRBJ1-1; size: -; D: -; DNA: TGTGCCAGCAGCTTAATTCGTTTAAAGAACACTGAAGCTTTCTTT; CDR3: CASSLIRLKNTEAFF
V: TRBV20-1; J: TRBJ2-3; size: -; D: TRBD2; DNA: TGCAGTGCTAGAAACGGGAGGGGCGCAGATACGCAGTATTTT; CDR3: CSARNGRGADTQYF
V: TRBV12-3/TRBV12-4; J: TRBJ2-1; size: many; D: -; DNA: TGTGCCAGCAGTTGGGACCATGAGCAGTTCTTC; CDR3: CASSWDHEQFF
V: TRBV7-9; J: TRBJ2-5; size: many; D: TRBD1; DNA: TGTGCCAGCAGCCTAGGACAGGACGGGGAGACCCAGTACTTC; CDR3: CASSLGQDGETQYF
V: TRBV3-1; J: TRBJ2-7; size: many; D: -; DNA: TGTGCCAGCAGCCAAGGTAGCACTACCGAGCAGTACTTC; CDR3: CASSQGSTTEQYF
V: TRBV7-9; J: TRBJ1-3; size: -; D: -; DNA: TGTGCCAGCAGCGGGGGCGGACAGCCGAGCTCTGGAAACACCATATATTTT; CDR3: CASSGGGQPSSGNTIYF
V: TRBV5-1; J: TRBJ1-2; size: many; D: -; DNA: TGCGCCAGCAGCTTGGGTCAGGGCGCCTATGGCTACACCTTC; CDR3: CASSLGQGAYGYTF
V: TRBV5-1; J: TRBJ2-1; size: -; D: -; DNA: TGCGCCAGCAGGCCGGCAGGGTCCTACAATGAGCAGTTCTTC; CDR3: CASRPAGSYNEQFF
V: TRBV28; J: TRBJ2-1; size: -; D: -; DNA: TGTGCCAGCAGTCCGACGTTAATCTCATACAATGAGCAGTTCTTC; CDR3: CASSPTLISYNEQFF
V: TRBV5-1; J: TRBJ2-7; size: few; D: TRBD2; DNA: TGCGCCAGCAGTCTAGCGGGACTTGAGCAGTACTTC; CDR3: CASSLAGLEQYF
V: TRBV9; J: TRBJ2-1; size: many; D: TRBD1; DNA: TGTGCCAGCAGCCCCCACAGGGGGAATGAGCAGTTCTTC; CDR3: CASSPHRGNEQFF
V: TRBV29-1; J: TRBJ1-2; size: few; D: -; DNA: TGCAGCGTTGAAGGGGGCCTGCGTTTAGGATGGGGCTACACCTTC; CDR3: CSVEGGLRLGWGYTF
V: TRBV29-1; J: TRBJ2-1; size: -; D: TRBD1; DNA: TGCAGCGTTGAAACAGGGGGGTACAATGAGCAGTTCTTC; CDR3: CSVETGGYNEQFF
V: TRBV7-8; J: TRBJ2-7; size: -; D: -; DNA: TGTGCCAGCAGCTTAGCGCTAAGGGCCGAGCAGTACTTC; CDR3: CASSLALRAEQYF
V: TRBV12-3/TRBV12-4; J: TRBJ1-5; size: many; D: -; DNA: TGTGCCAGCAGTAGCGGTTTGGGTCAGCCCCAGCATTTT; CDR3: CASSSGLGQPQHF
V: TRBV29-1; J: TRBJ2-7; size: many; D: -; DNA: TGCAGCGTCGCTCTCTCGACAGGTCCATCCGAGCAGTACTTC; CDR3: CSVALSTGPSEQYF
V: TRBV5-1; J: TRBJ1-1; size: -; D: -; DNA: TGCGCCAGCAGCTTGGCCTCCTCATTGGACACTGAAGCTTTCTTT; CDR3: CASSLASSLDTEAFF
V: TRBV27; J: TRBJ2-1; size: -; D: -; DNA: TGTGCCAGCAGTTTATCGGGCTATTACAACTCCAATGAGCAGTTCTTC; CDR3: CASSLSGYYNSNEQFF
V: TRBV11-1; J: TRBJ2-1; size: few; D: -; DNA: TGTGCCAGCAGCTTCAGTGTCCCCCGCAATGAGCAGTTCTTC; CDR3: CASSFSVPRNEQFF
V: TRBV12-3/TRBV12-4; J: TRBJ2-2; size: few; D: TRBD1; DNA: TGTGCCAGCTTCTTAGGGACAGGGTCCCTTTCGGGCACCGGGGAGCTGTTTTTT; CDR3: CASFLGTGSLSGTGELFF
V: TRBV7-2; J: TRBJ2-7; size: few; D: TRBD2; DNA: TGTGCCAGCAGCGGGCGCGGGGGGAGGTCCTACGAGCAGTACTTC; CDR3: CASSGRGGRSYEQYF
V: TRBV5-1; J: TRBJ2-2; size: few; D: -; DNA: TGCGCCAGCAGCCGACTGGGTAACACCGGGGAGCTGTTTTTT; CDR3: CASSRLGNTGELFF
V: TRBV5-1; J: TRBJ1-4; size: few; D: TRBD1; DNA: TGCGCCAGCAGTTTGGGACAGGCGTTGGCTTATGAAAAACTGTTTTTT; CDR3: CASSLGQALAYEKLFF